One sample yielded the 11 T cell receptor beta chains listed below, sequenced in a study of T cells in localized non-small cell lung cancer. Measured with immunoSEQ multiplex PCR; TCRdb has only the in-frame clones, and not every one. The sample records under 55,000 clones, roughly 91% being singletons. The material was PBMCs, obtained before any cancer treatment. The receptor source for this set is a woman aged 40-69 years with stage II lung adenocarcinoma.

The rearrangement uses TRBV6-1 and TRBJ1-5, with 9 bases aligning to TRBD1. Unmatched junction bases numbered 9, after V lost 7 bases and J lost 5 bases. CDR1 is MNHNS, CDR2 SASEGT, per germline. The CDR3 extends over 15 amino acids. For the CDR3, the DNA is TGTGCCAGCAACATCGGGACAGGGAACTATCAGCCCCAGCATTTT. Its translation: CASNIGTGNYQPQHF.

This chain uses TRBV10-2 with TRBJ2-5, with TRBD2 identical over 7 bases. The CDR3 is made up of 15 amino acids. Unmatched junction bases numbered 10, after V lost 6 bases and J lost 3 bases. Germline lookup yields CDR1 WSHSY and CDR2 SAAADI. CDR3 loop: CASSPPGSGEETQYF. The CDR3 DNA is TGCGCCAGCAGCCCGCCCGGGAGCGGGGAAGAGACCCAGTACTTC.

The genes are TRBV5-1 and TRBJ2-7; 9 nucleotides match TRBD1. The J segment lost 4 bases and the V segment lost 3 bases, leaving 8 bases of the junction unmatched. Germline CDR1 and CDR2: SGHRS and YFSETQ. The CDR3 length is 15 residues. The CDR3 loop is CASSSSTGGGYEQYF. CDR3 nucleotide sequence: TGCGCCAGCAGCTCCTCGACAGGGGGTGGGTACGAGCAGTACTTC.

This chain links TRBV18 with TRBJ1-3; tentative D call: TRBD1 (5 bases). The CDR3 is 16 residues long. The V end lost 1 base, the J end lost 0 bases, and 10 bases lay between the germline ends. Looked up from germline, CDR1 is KGHSH and CDR2 is LQKENI. CDR3 residues: CASSPLTGYSGNTIYF. The DNA for the CDR3 is TGTGCCAGCTCACCACTAACAGGCTACTCTGGAAACACCATATATTTT.

This clone was picked up one time. The chain recombines TRBV5-6 with TRBJ1-2, with TRBD1 matching 7 bases. CDR1 SGHDT and CDR2 YYEEEE come from the germline V gene. The CDR3 spans 13 residues. V was clipped by 0 bases and J by 8 bases; unmatched bases: 4. This chain's CDR3 is CASSLATGRGYTF. Written as DNA, the CDR3 is TGTGCCAGCAGCTTGGCGACAGGGAGAGGCTACACCTTC. The entire variable domain, with the rest obtained from reference TRBV5-6 and TRBJ1-2, is as follows: DAGVTQSPTHLIKTRGQQVTLRCSPKSGHDTVSWYQQALGQGPQFIFQYYEEEERQRGNFPDRFSGHQFPNYSSELNVNALLLGDSALYLCASSLATGRGYTFGSGTRLTVV.

This chain joins TRBV7-8 and TRBJ1-1; no firm D call. The CDR3 covers 15 residues. With 8 bases removed from V and 1 base from J, the gap between germline ends came to 17 bases. Germline V gives CDR1 SGHVS, CDR2 FQNEAQ. The CDR3 is CASLESQLRNTEAFF. CDR3 DNA sequence: TGTGCCAGCCTCGAGAGCCAGTTACGGAACACTGAAGCTTTCTTT.

The chain joins TRBV19 to TRBJ1-5; 7 bases agree with TRBD1. Germline-derived CDR1 and CDR2 are LNHDA and SQIVND (reference sequence). With V trimmed by 7 bases and J by 8 bases, 17 bases remained unmatched. This CDR3 contains 16 residues. The CDR3 DNA follows: TGTGCCAGTATGGGGGAAGGGGGCCAATTTTTGGAGCCCCAGCATTTT. Encoded protein: CASMGEGGQFLEPQHF.

The rearrangement uses TRBV2 and TRBJ1-4; D gene unclear. Germline assignment: CDR1 SNHLY and CDR2 FYNNEI. Trimming took off 2 bases at V and 1 base at J, with 8 bases between the two ends. The CDR3 covers 15 residues. CDR3 amino acids: CASSESSRTNEKLFF. In DNA, the CDR3 is TGTGCCAGCAGTGAATCCAGTCGAACTAATGAAAAACTGTTTTTT.

The chain employs TRBV19 and TRBJ2-3; 7 bases match TRBD1. The V and J ends lost 4 bases and 2 bases, in that order; junction bases with no gene match: 9. CDR1 and CDR2 (germline): LNHDA, SQIVND (reference sequence). This CDR3 has 16 residues. The chain's CDR3 is CASSRAGGADTDTQYF. The CDR3 bases are TGTGCCAGTAGTAGGGCAGGGGGAGCAGACACAGATACGCAGTATTTT. Using reference TRBV19 and TRBJ2-3 for the parts outside the CDR3, the full variable domain is DGGITQSPKYLFRKEGQNVTLSCEQNLNHDAMYWYRQDPGQGLRLIYYSQIVNDFQKGDIAEGYSVSREKKESFPLTVTSAQKNPTAFYLCASSRAGGADTDTQYFGPGTRLTVL.

The chain combines TRBV27 with TRBJ2-7, with unresolved D. The V end lost 1 base, the J end lost 4 bases, and 8 bases lay between the germline ends. Germline loops: CDR1 MNHEY, CDR2 SMNVEV (reference sequence). CDR3 size: 13 residues. CDR3 nucleotide sequence: TGTGCCAGCAGTTTATGGGCCGGGTACGAGCAGTACTTC. It encodes CASSLWAGYEQYF.

The chain combines TRBV28 with TRBJ1-1, with a weak D call TRBD1 (6 bases). This CDR3 spans 15 amino acids. Germline V CDR1 and CDR2: MDHEN, SYDVKM. Between the trimmed V and J ends, which lost 1 base and 4 bases, there was a span of 13 bases. The CDR3 region is CASSLFRGYSTEAFF. The CDR3, as DNA: TGTGCCAGCAGTTTATTCAGGGGATATTCCACTGAAGCTTTCTTT.